This T cell receptor beta chain came from a study of cytomegalovirus exposure and HLA in healthy donors. The length of the CDR3 is 16 residues. Germline V lookup: CDR1 SGHTA, CDR2 FQGTGA. Losses at the gene ends were 6 bases for V and 0 bases for J; bases not matched to a gene: 6. Overall study findings and caveats: Among immune exposure information, only CMV serostatus was available. Prediction of most subjects' HLA-A and HLA-B alleles by TCR beta sequences was reportedly accurate. Listed as cytomegalovirus-associated were over 150 TCR beta chains. Using a false discovery rate of 0.05, a later analysis showed that 16,951 TCR beta sequences were associated with HLA alleles.

The sample holds a few counts of this clone. Its cognate antigen is unknown. Vbeta (60) and Jbeta (13) primers were used in the PCR. Produced via immunoSEQ multiplex PCR; TCRdb's table is partial and in-frame only. Altogether 140,000 to 150,000 clones are present, approximately 80% being singletons, with the ten largest covering 4% to 4.5%. Sequencing was performed on PBMCs. The rearrangement links TRBV7-3 to TRBJ2-3; TRBD2 agrees at 10 bases. This receptor was taken from a woman aged 40 to 50 in good health and CMV-seropositive. CDR3 protein: CASSRTSGTSTDTQYF. As DNA, the CDR3 is TGTGCCAGCAGTCGGACTAGCGGAACTAGCACAGATACGCAGTATTTT.